These 16 T cell receptor beta chains came from one sample sequenced in a study of memory CD4+ T cells and cytomegalovirus serostatus. Data came from immunoSEQ multiplex PCR; TCRdb stores just in-frame clones and leaves some out. The data contain some 64,000 clones, around four fifths of them singletons. Single viable CD3+CD4+CD8-CD45RO+ cells were sorted as the memory CD4+ T cells. The sequenced sample was memory CD4+ T cells from blood. The source is an adult in good health and CMV-seronegative.

This clone was observed once. The DNA of the CDR3 is TGTGCCAGCAGTTCCTCGTCCAGGGAGGATCAGCCCCAGCATTTT. This gives the protein CASSSSSREDQPQHF. The rearrangement joins TRBV2 to TRBJ1-5, with D possibly being TRBD1 (5 bases). Germline V gene lookup returns CDR1 SNHLY and CDR2 FYNNEI. V lost 5 bases to trimming and J lost 5 bases, with 16 bases between them. CDR3 size: 15 residues.

The chain uses TRBV4-2 and TRBJ2-1; the match to TRBD2 covers 7 bases. Unmatched junction bases numbered 5, after V lost 0 bases and J lost 0 bases. Germline V CDR1 and CDR2: LGHNA, YNFKEQ. This CDR3 contains 17 residues. CDR3 loop: CASSQDWGGFSYNEQFF. In DNA form, the CDR3 reads TGTGCCAGCAGCCAAGATTGGGGGGGTTTCTCCTACAATGAGCAGTTCTTC.

The count of this clone is one. This chain links TRBV4-1 with TRBJ1-2, with a weak D call TRBD1 (5 bases). CDR1 is MGHRA, CDR2 YSYEKL, per germline. V lost 0 bases, J lost 5 bases, and 13 bases lay in between. The CDR3 runs to 15 residues. The CDR3 here is CASSQDRAGLYGYTF. In DNA form, the CDR3 reads TGCGCCAGCAGCCAAGATAGGGCAGGGCTATATGGCTACACCTTC.

The chain employs TRBV28 and TRBJ2-2; 10 nucleotides agree with TRBD1. The CDR3 covers 16 residues. From germline, CDR1 is MDHEN and CDR2 SYDVKM. V dropped 5 bases and J dropped 6; count of bases not matched to a gene: 9. The CDR3 region is CASSDPGQGWAGELFF. The CDR3 nucleotides read TGTGCCAGCAGTGACCCGGGACAGGGGTGGGCCGGGGAGCTGTTTTTT.

The genes are TRBV30 and TRBJ1-2; 7 bases map to TRBD1. The ends lost 3 bases at V and 7 bases at J; junction bases unmatched: 14. Germline V lookup: CDR1 GTSNPN, CDR2 SVGIG (reference sequence). The CDR3 contains 15 residues. This CDR3 is CAWSHPDRPRAGYTF. The CDR3 bases are TGTGCCTGGAGCCACCCGGACAGGCCCCGGGCTGGCTACACCTTC.

V and J are TRBV27 and TRBJ1-5; the D gene is possibly TRBD1 (5 bases). V lost 6 bases, J lost 2 bases, and 14 bases lay in between. The CDR3 covers 15 residues. Germline assignment: CDR1 MNHEY and CDR2 SMNVEV (reference sequence). The CDR3 DNA follows: TGTGCCAGCAGCCCTGCAGGGCACGGCAATCAGCCCCAGCATTTT. Encoded protein: CASSPAGHGNQPQHF.

The chain is built from TRBV15 and TRBJ1-5; unclear D gene. The V gene lost 0 bases and the J gene lost 1 base, with 13 bases spanning the gap. Germline V gene lookup returns CDR1 LNHNV and CDR2 YYDKDF (reference sequence). This CDR3 is built from 17 residues. Here the CDR3 reads CATSRDPRDTSNQPQHF. In DNA form, the CDR3 reads TGTGCCACCAGCAGAGATCCGAGAGACACCAGCAATCAGCCCCAGCATTTT.

This clone appeared once. The V gene is TRBV7-3, the J gene TRBJ2-2; D remains ambiguous. Germline CDR1 and CDR2: SGHTA and FQGTGA. CDR3 length: 13 amino acids. V gave up 3 bases and J gave up 5 bases, with 7 bases separating them. CDR3: CASSFTETGELFF. CDR3 sequence (DNA): TGTGCCAGCAGCTTTACCGAAACCGGGGAGCTGTTTTTT.

The gene calls are TRBV4-1 and TRBJ1-3; no reliable D call. Germline V gene lookup returns CDR1 MGHRA and CDR2 YSYEKL. The V end lost 3 bases, the J end lost 2 bases, and 14 bases lay between the germline ends. The CDR3 totals 16 residues. The CDR3 region has the DNA TGCGCCAGCAGCCACGGATGGGGAAGAACTGGAAACACCATATATTTT. Protein product: CASSHGWGRTGNTIYF.

The chain combines TRBV7-3 with TRBJ1-2; D remains unclear. The CDR3 is 13 residues long. Germline V gene lookup returns CDR1 SGHTA and CDR2 FQGTGA. V shed 6 bases and J shed 7 bases, with 15 bases lying between them. The DNA of the CDR3 is TGTGCCAGCAGTGCGGGCTACAGTACTGGCTACACCTTC. Protein sequence: CASSAGYSTGYTF.

This clone was observed once. The V gene is TRBV6-6, the J gene TRBJ1-6; D possibly corresponds to TRBD1 (5 bases). The CDR3 has 15 residues. The germline V and J ends were trimmed by 6 bases and 7 bases, with 16 bases remaining between them. CDR1 is MNHNY, CDR2 SVGAGI, per germline (reference sequence). The CDR3 DNA follows: TGTGCCAGCAGAAACCCGGGACGGGAAAATTCACCCCTCCACTTT. Translated, it gives CASRNPGRENSPLHF.

V and J are TRBV5-6 and TRBJ2-5; tentative D call: TRBD1 (6 bases). Germline CDR1 is SGHDT and CDR2 is YYEEEE. The CDR3 consists of 17 residues. The ends were cut back, 5 bases at V and 7 bases at J, with 27 bases in the middle. The CDR3 DNA reads as TGTGCCAGCAGTCCTACGTGGGGGCTCCAGGGGATGGGGACCCAGTACTTC. This translates into CASSPTWGLQGMGTQYF.

The genes are TRBV28 and TRBJ1-2; 11 bases fit TRBD1. This CDR3 contains 14 residues. J was trimmed by 6 bases and V by 6 bases; bases with no gene match: 6. Germline CDR1 and CDR2: MDHEN and SYDVKM. The CDR3 DNA is TGTGCCAGCAGAAGGACAGGGGGCACAGATGGCTACACCTTC. It yields the protein CASRRTGGTDGYTF.

The CDR3 DNA reads TGCAGCGGTCGGACAGGGGGGGGCACTGAAGCTTTCTTT. Encoded protein: CSGRTGGGTEAFF. This chain connects TRBV29-1 to TRBJ1-1; TRBD1 matches at 10 bases. Germline V CDR1 and CDR2: SQVTM, ANQGSEA. The J segment lost 4 bases and the V segment lost 7 bases, leaving 6 bases of the junction unmatched. This CDR3 is built from 13 residues.

V is TRBV18 and J is TRBJ2-1; perhaps TRBD2 as D (5 bases). Germline V gives CDR1 KGHSH, CDR2 LQKENI. Trimming cost V 1 base and J 8 bases, with 9 bases left between them. CDR3 size: 13 residues. The CDR3 here is CASSPLRGHEQFF. The DNA of the CDR3 is TGTGCCAGCTCACCACTACGAGGGCATGAGCAGTTCTTC.

A few counts support this clone. The chain joins TRBV4-1 to TRBJ1-2; D gene ambiguous. The ends were cut back, 2 bases at V and 2 bases at J, with 9 bases in the middle. Germline CDR1 reads MGHRA; CDR2 reads YSYEKL. The CDR3 length is 14 residues. CDR3 amino acids: CASSQSRMNYGYTF. In DNA, the CDR3 is TGCGCCAGCAGCCAATCTCGGATGAACTATGGCTACACCTTC.